One sample yielded the 27 T cell receptor beta chains listed below, sequenced in a study of CD8+ T cells in alopecia areata. Treatment in this sample: oral pan-JAK inhibitor, 5-10 mg twice daily. RNA was extracted and reverse transcribed into cDNA as the sequencing template. The method was immunoSEQ multiplex PCR; TCRdb's version includes in-frame clones alone and lacks a portion of them. The table shows roughly 280,000 clones, with approximately 60% occurring only once. This sample comprised CD4+ T cells sorted from blood, obtained around week 52, from a patient treated with tofacitinib. All receptors derive from a human donor with alopecia areata.

The gene calls are TRBV30 and TRBJ2-7; D ambiguous. The CDR3 runs to 13 residues. V was shortened by 1 base and J by 1 base, with 8 bases between the two germline ends. Germline V lookup: CDR1 GTSNPN, CDR2 SVGIG (reference sequence). CDR3 DNA: TGTGCCTGGAGTGGGCGTTCATCCTACGAGCAGTACTTC. Its translation is CAWSGRSSYEQYF.

As for this clone: This same CDR3 is encoded by further DNA sequences in the sample. The V call is TRBV30, the J call TRBJ1-2, with a weak D call TRBD1 (5 bases). Per the germline V gene, CDR1 is GTSNPN and CDR2 is SVGIG (reference sequence). The CDR3 is 12 residues long. Trimming shortened V by 1 base and J by 3 bases, and 6 bases separated the two germline ends. The CDR3 protein is CAWSGGDYGYTF. In DNA form, the CDR3 reads TGTGCCTGGAGTGGGGGGGACTATGGCTACACCTTC.

J is TRBJ1-3 and V is TRBV25-1; TRBD1 is a possible D gene (6 bases). Germline V CDR1 and CDR2: MGHDK, SYGVNS. CDR3 size: 14 residues. The V gene lost 4 bases and the J gene lost 2 bases, with 9 bases spanning the gap. CDR3 coding DNA: TGTGCCAGCAGTGTGTCAGGGGCTGGAAACACCATATATTTT. Protein product: CASSVSGAGNTIYF.

This rearrangement joins TRBV30 to TRBJ1-6, with D unclear. Trimming pared 0 bases from V and 6 bases from J, leaving 9 bases between. CDR3 size: 14 residues. Germline CDR1 and CDR2: GTSNPN and SVGIG (reference sequence). The CDR3 DNA reads as TGTGCCTGGAGTGTAATAGGGTCTAATTCACCCCTCCACTTT. The encoded protein is CAWSVIGSNSPLHF. The entire variable domain, with the rest obtained from reference TRBV30 and TRBJ1-6, is as follows: SQTIHQWPATLVQPVGSPLSLECTVEGTSNPNLYWYRQAAGRGLQLLFYSVGIGQISSEVPQNLSASRPQDRQFILSSKKLLLSDSGFYLCAWSVIGSNSPLHFGNGTRLTVT.

The rearrangement links TRBV7-9 to TRBJ1-5; 7 bases align to TRBD1. The CDR3 loop spans 16 amino acids. CDR1 SEHNR and CDR2 FQNEAQ come from the germline V gene (reference sequence). V shed 0 bases and J 5 bases; nucleotides not matched to a gene: 7. The CDR3, as DNA: TGTGCCAGCAGCTTAGCTGGCAGGGGGAGTCATCAGCCCCAGCATTTT. As protein: CASSLAGRGSHQPQHF.

The chain recombines TRBV10-3 with TRBJ2-1; TRBD2 agrees at 7 bases. The CDR3 is 13 residues long. Per germline, CDR1 ENHRY and CDR2 SYGVKD. V lost 2 bases and J lost 5; bases outside the gene matches: 0. The CDR3 bases are TGTGCCATCAGTGAGGCGGGGGACAATGAGCAGTTCTTC. It encodes CAISEAGDNEQFF.

The chain uses TRBV29-1 and TRBJ2-3; D is unresolved. V lost 5 bases and J lost 6, with 12 bases in between. This CDR3 has 12 residues. Germline-derived CDR1 and CDR2 are SQVTM and ANQGSEA. CDR3 bases: TGCAGCGTTTTGCGGACCGGGGATACGCAGTATTTT. This translates into CSVLRTGDTQYF.

The chain employs TRBV4-3 and TRBJ2-3, with TRBD2 matching 9 bases. Germline V gene sequence: CDR1 LGHNA, CDR2 YSLEER. The CDR3 runs 17 residues. The V and J ends lost 0 bases and 2 bases, in that order; junction bases with no gene match: 6. The CDR3 loop reads CASSQEGLAGTTDTQYF. CDR3 bases: TGCGCCAGCAGCCAAGAAGGCCTAGCGGGGACCACAGATACGCAGTATTTT.

The rearrangement uses TRBV19 and TRBJ2-3, with D maybe TRBD2 (5 bases). Germline values: CDR1 LNHDA, CDR2 SQIVND (reference sequence). Trimming pared 2 bases from V and 1 base from J, leaving 10 bases between. The CDR3 length is 15 residues. CDR3: CASSIRNSGTDTQYF. The DNA for the CDR3 is TGTGCCAGTAGTATACGCAATAGCGGCACAGATACGCAGTATTTT. The full variable domain, with the rest looked up from reference TRBV19 and TRBJ2-3, is DGGITQSPKYLFRKEGQNVTLSCEQNLNHDAMYWYRQDPGQGLRLIYYSQIVNDFQKGDIAEGYSVSREKKESFPLTVTSAQKNPTAFYLCASSIRNSGTDTQYFGPGTRLTVL.

The CDR3 is CASSPLGQGYGYTF. Here the CDR3 DNA reads TGTGCCAGCAGTCCCCTGGGGCAGGGCTATGGCTACACCTTC. The rearrangement joins TRBV25-1 to TRBJ1-2, with D maybe TRBD1 (5 bases). Germline V gene data show CDR1 as MGHDK and CDR2 as SYGVNS. The CDR3 has 14 residues. Deletions cut 5 bases from V and 4 bases from J, with 14 bases between.

The chain links TRBV6-5 to TRBJ1-1, with D uncertain. The CDR3 length is 14 residues. Trimming left V 2 bases short and J 1 base short, with 8 bases between. Germline V gene data show CDR1 as MNHEY and CDR2 as SVGAGI. The CDR3 sequence is CASSYGGENTEAFF. The CDR3 region has the DNA TGTGCCAGCAGTTACGGCGGAGAGAACACTGAAGCTTTCTTT.

This chain joins TRBV7-9 and TRBJ2-7; D tentatively reads TRBD1 or TRBD2 (5 bases each). In germline, CDR1 is SEHNR, CDR2 FQNEAQ (reference sequence). This CDR3 comprises 14 residues. With 5 bases removed from V and 3 bases from J, the gap between germline ends came to 14 bases. CDR3 in amino acids: CASSPASGGYEQYF. The DNA of the CDR3 is TGTGCCAGCAGCCCCGCCTCTGGGGGCTACGAGCAGTACTTC.

This chain uses TRBV27 with TRBJ1-5; 8 bases align to TRBD1. This CDR3 region has 14 residues. Germline V gives CDR1 MNHEY, CDR2 SMNVEV (reference sequence). Trimming took 2 bases from V and 6 from J; bases not matched to a gene: 3. This CDR3 reads CASSLRTGFQPQHF. In DNA form, the CDR3 reads TGTGCCAGCAGTTTAAGGACAGGGTTTCAGCCCCAGCATTTT.

V usage is TRBV29-1 and J usage is TRBJ2-2, with a possible D match to TRBD1 (6 bases). Germline V lookup: CDR1 SQVTM, CDR2 ANQGSEA. The CDR3 has 14 amino acids. V lost 5 bases and J 1 base, leaving 11 bases between the germline ends. In nucleotides, the CDR3 is TGCAGCGTTAATCCGGGACAGAACACCGGGGAGCTGTTTTTT. This sequence encodes CSVNPGQNTGELFF.

The CDR3 is CASSRRASGETQYF. In nucleotides, the CDR3 is TGTGCCAGCAGCCGACGGGCCTCGGGAGAGACCCAGTACTTC. The genes are TRBV7-2 and TRBJ2-5; D is undetermined. Trimming stripped 5 bases from V and 4 bases from J, with 14 bases between. CDR1 SGHTA and CDR2 FQGNSA come from the germline V gene. The CDR3 length is 14 residues.

A few counts support this clone. Other DNA variants within this sample encode the same CDR3. V usage is TRBV30 and J usage is TRBJ1-1, with D hard to call. The V gene's germline CDR1 is GTSNPN and CDR2 SVGIG (reference sequence). This CDR3 has 11 residues. V was shortened by 0 bases and J by 6 bases, with 5 bases between the two germline ends. The DNA of the CDR3 is TGTGCCTGGAGTGTACTCGCTGAAGCTTTCTTT. It yields the protein CAWSVLAEAFF.

The genes are TRBV6-6 and TRBJ2-5; no definite D call. Germline V gives CDR1 MNHNY, CDR2 SVGAGI (reference sequence). The CDR3 contains 14 residues. V lost 0 bases and J 1 base, leaving 6 bases between the germline ends. CDR3 sequence: CASSYSWSQETQYF. As DNA, the CDR3 is TGTGCCAGCAGTTACTCGTGGAGCCAAGAGACCCAGTACTTC.

The chain carries TRBV2 and TRBJ1-2; D gene uncertain. V was shortened by 6 bases and J by 8 bases, with 10 bases between the two germline ends. The germline V gene has CDR1 SNHLY and CDR2 FYNNEI. This CDR3 is built from 11 residues. CDR3 sequence (DNA): TGTGCCAGCAGGACGGGGATCGGCTACACCTTC. It is translated as CASRTGIGYTF.

V and J are TRBV30 and TRBJ1-6; D is unresolved. Germline CDR1 reads GTSNPN; CDR2 reads SVGIG (reference sequence). The CDR3 covers 15 residues. V gave up 0 bases and J gave up 6 bases, with 12 bases separating them. This CDR3 reads CAWSVFRSPNSPLHF. For the CDR3, the DNA is TGTGCCTGGAGTGTTTTCCGTAGCCCTAATTCACCCCTCCACTTT.

The chain couples TRBV7-3 to TRBJ2-2, with 10 nucleotides matching TRBD1. The CDR3 consists of 16 residues. The V and J ends lost 5 bases and 4 bases, in that order; junction bases with no gene match: 7. Germline-derived CDR1 and CDR2 are SGHTA and FQGTGA. CDR3 bases: TGTGCCAGCAGCCCGACCGGGACAGGGGTCACCGGGGAGCTGTTTTTT. Amino acid sequence: CASSPTGTGVTGELFF.

As concerns this clone: An end of the junction differs from the germline gene, which may be a read error. The chain recombines TRBV7-7 with TRBJ2-5; tentatively, D is TRBD1 (6 bases). Germline CDR1 is SSHAT and CDR2 is FNYEAQ (reference sequence). The CDR3 has 16 residues. The CDR3 loop reads CASSPYKGVRIETQYF. The CDR3 bases are TGTGCTAGCAGCCCCTATAAGGGGGTACGGATTGAGACCCAGTACTTC. Looking up the rest from reference TRBV7-7 and TRBJ2-5 gives the full variable domain: GAGVSQSPRYKVTKRGQDVTLRCDPISSHATLYWYQQALGQGPEFLTYFNYEAQPDKSGLPSDRFSAERPEGSISTLTIQRTEQRDSAMYRCASSPYKGVRIETQYFGPGTRLLVL.

The chain employs TRBV5-1 and TRBJ2-6, with TRBD1 matching over 7 bases. CDR1 is SGHRS and CDR2 is YFSETQ in the germline V gene. The CDR3 covers 18 residues. J lost 1 base, V lost 0 bases, and 7 bases had no gene match. The CDR3 coding sequence is TGCGCCAGCAGCTTGGCCGGGACAGCCGCTTCTGGGGCCAACGTCCTGACTTTC. Its protein is CASSLAGTAASGANVLTF.

The chain couples TRBV19 to TRBJ1-1; possible D gene TRBD1, 6 bases. The CDR3 is made up of 14 amino acids. Germline V gene sequence: CDR1 LNHDA, CDR2 SQIVND (reference sequence). Trimming left V 5 bases short and J 3 bases short, with 13 bases between. The CDR3 loop is CASSPRGVDTEAFF. The CDR3 DNA reads as TGTGCCAGTAGTCCTAGGGGGGTAGACACTGAAGCTTTCTTT.

This sequence joins TRBV9 and TRBJ2-6; 9 nucleotides line up with TRBD1. The CDR3 is 16 residues long. V shed 3 bases, J shed 5 bases, and the junction held 6 bases outside the gene matches. From germline, CDR1 is SGDLS and CDR2 YYNGEE. The CDR3 DNA reads as TGTGCCAGCAGCGCACAGGGGGCGGCGAGGGCCAACGTCCTGACTTTC. Its translation: CASSAQGAARANVLTF.

V usage is TRBV2 and J usage is TRBJ1-2; D unclear. V lost 3 bases and J lost 3, with 11 bases in between. This CDR3 is 14 amino acids long. Germline values: CDR1 SNHLY, CDR2 FYNNEI. The CDR3 DNA reads as TGTGCCAGCAGTGACTCACCCCAGGACTATGGCTACACCTTC. Its translation: CASSDSPQDYGYTF.

The chain is built from TRBV29-1 and TRBJ1-2, with D possibly matching TRBD1 (6 bases). CDR1 SQVTM and CDR2 ANQGSEA come from the germline V gene. Trimming left V 5 bases short and J 6 bases short, with 16 bases between. The CDR3 is 13 amino acids. CDR3 coding DNA: TGCAGCGTTCGGCCCGGGGGGCCTGATGGCTACACCTTC. Residues: CSVRPGGPDGYTF.

This clone was seen more than once but under ten times. The V gene is TRBV10-3, the J gene TRBJ2-3; 12 bases line up with TRBD2. Per germline, CDR1 ENHRY and CDR2 SYGVKD. V dropped 10 bases and J dropped 2; count of bases not matched to a gene: 1. The CDR3 extends over 13 amino acids. The DNA of the CDR3 is TGTGCCACTAGCGGGGGGGACACAGATACGCAGTATTTT. Its protein is CATSGGDTDTQYF.